Following are 9 T cell receptor beta chains from one sample sequenced in a study of OX40 agonist ivuxolimab in advanced cancers. TCRdb keeps only in-frame clones here, not all; method: immunoSEQ multiplex PCR. The sample records approximately 73,000 clones, about 89% being singletons. The sequences come from CD4+ or CD8+ T cells sorted from blood, collected in a trial of the OX40 agonist ivuxolimab. All receptors derive from an adult with an advanced solid tumor such as melanoma, head and neck, liver or kidney cancer.

This clone was recorded a few times. The chain has TRBV6-5 and TRBJ1-2, with D tentatively TRBD1 (6 bases). The CDR3 consists of 14 residues. Germline V gene lookup returns CDR1 MNHEY and CDR2 SVGAGI. Between the trimmed V and J ends, which lost 1 base and 8 bases, there was a span of 14 bases. In nucleotides, the CDR3 is TGTGCCAGCAGTTACTTCGGGGGGCCGGGGGGCTACACCTTC. It codes for CASSYFGGPGGYTF.

The chain is built from TRBV7-8 and TRBJ2-6; 8 bases map to TRBD2. Germline V lookup: CDR1 SGHVS, CDR2 FQNEAQ. V was clipped by 2 bases and J by 1 base; unmatched bases: 4. The CDR3 runs 17 residues. The CDR3, as DNA: TGTGCCAGCAGCTTATTGGCGGGAGGATCTGGGGCCAACGTCCTGACTTTC. Its translation: CASSLLAGGSGANVLTF.

As regards this clone: At one end, the junction sequence differs from germline, possibly due to a read error. The chain employs TRBV30 and TRBJ2-2; 12 nucleotides match TRBD2. CDR3 length: 18 amino acids. Germline CDR1 and CDR2: GTSNPN and SVGIG (reference sequence). The CDR3 DNA follows: TGTGCCTGGAGTGTACAGAGGAGGCTAGCGGGAGGGTACCGGGGAGCTGTTTTT. This encodes CAWSVQRRLAGGYRGAVF.

J is TRBJ1-1 and V is TRBV5-5; no clear D. Looked up from germline, CDR1 is SGHKS and CDR2 is YYEKEE (reference sequence). V was clipped by 6 bases and J by 0 bases, with 12 bases between them. The CDR3 has 14 residues. CDR3 loop: CASTLRTVNTEAFF. As DNA, the CDR3 is TGTGCCAGCACCCTTCGGACTGTGAACACTGAAGCTTTCTTT.

This chain connects TRBV6-5 to TRBJ1-2, with 8 bases identical to TRBD1. The CDR3 runs to 14 residues. After removal of 6 bases from V and 8 bases from J, the junction contained 11 bases not matched to a gene. The V gene's germline CDR1 is MNHEY and CDR2 SVGAGI. The CDR3 protein is CASRPRTGLDGYTF. The CDR3 region has the DNA TGTGCCAGCAGACCGAGGACAGGGTTGGACGGCTACACCTTC.

The J gene is TRBJ2-2, the V gene TRBV4-1; no firm D call. V was cut by 0 bases and J by 2 bases, with 7 bases left in between. Germline loops: CDR1 MGHRA, CDR2 YSYEKL. The CDR3 loop spans 15 amino acids. The CDR3 DNA reads as TGCGCCAGCAGCCAAGATGGGCACAACACCGGGGAGCTGTTTTTT. Translation: CASSQDGHNTGELFF.

This chain links TRBV10-3 with TRBJ1-1, with D possibly matching TRBD1 (6 bases). The length of the CDR3 is 15 residues. Trimming pared 2 bases from V and 6 bases from J, leaving 16 bases between. Germline V gene lookup returns CDR1 ENHRY and CDR2 SYGVKD. The CDR3 sequence: CAISETAGVVSEAFF. CDR3 coding DNA: TGTGCCATCAGTGAGACCGCAGGGGTGGTATCTGAAGCTTTCTTT.

The rearrangement joins TRBV9 to TRBJ2-1, with TRBD2 matching over 10 bases. The CDR3 contains 15 residues. Unmatched junction bases numbered 4, after V lost 4 bases and J lost 3 bases. Per the germline V gene, CDR1 is SGDLS and CDR2 is YYNGEE. The CDR3 loop reads CASSPLAGDYNEQFF. CDR3 coding DNA: TGTGCCAGCAGCCCCCTAGCGGGAGACTACAATGAGCAGTTCTTC.

This rearrangement joins TRBV27 to TRBJ1-5; D may be TRBD1 (5 bases). V gave up 4 bases and J gave up 2 bases, with 18 bases separating them. CDR1 is MNHEY, CDR2 SMNVEV, per germline (reference sequence). This CDR3 has 17 amino acids. This CDR3 is CASSSSPREAGNQPQHF. In DNA, the CDR3 is TGTGCCAGCAGTTCCTCCCCCAGGGAGGCGGGCAATCAGCCCCAGCATTTT.